This TCR beta chain originates from a study of cytomegalovirus exposure and HLA in healthy donors. Use of 60 Vbeta and 13 Jbeta primers characterized the PCR. Assay used: immunoSEQ multiplex PCR; TCRdb lists only in-frame clones, some missing. Of about 97,000 clones listed, roughly 73% are singletons. The germline V gene encodes CDR1 MGHRA and CDR2 YSYEKL. The length of the CDR3 is 20 residues. V trimming: 0 bases; J trimming: 6 bases; junction bases outside the gene matches: 17. The source of this sequence is a man aged 35 to 55 in good health and CMV-seronegative. Material: PBMCs. The rearrangement uses TRBV4-1 and TRBJ2-2; TRBD1 agrees at 9 bases. The CDR3 spells CASSQEGRGWTGEVAGELFF. CDR3 nucleotide sequence: TGCGCCAGCAGCCAAGAGGGGCGGGGTTGGACAGGGGAGGTAGCCGGGGAGCTGTTTTTT.